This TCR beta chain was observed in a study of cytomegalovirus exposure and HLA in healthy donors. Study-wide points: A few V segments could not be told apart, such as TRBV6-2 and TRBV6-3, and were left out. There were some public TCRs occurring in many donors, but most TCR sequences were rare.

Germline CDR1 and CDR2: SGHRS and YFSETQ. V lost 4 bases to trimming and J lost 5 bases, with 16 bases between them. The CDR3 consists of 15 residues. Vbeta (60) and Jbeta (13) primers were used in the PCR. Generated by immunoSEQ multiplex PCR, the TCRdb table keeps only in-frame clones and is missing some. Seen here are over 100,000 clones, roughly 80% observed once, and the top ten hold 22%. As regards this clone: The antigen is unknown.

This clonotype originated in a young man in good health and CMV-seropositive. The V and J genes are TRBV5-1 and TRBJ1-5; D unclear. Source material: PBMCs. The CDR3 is CASSEDPGDHQPQHF. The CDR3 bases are TGCGCCAGCAGCGAGGACCCGGGAGATCATCAGCCCCAGCATTTT.